These 20 T cell receptor beta chains were all obtained from the same sample, sequenced in a study of cytomegalovirus exposure and HLA in healthy donors. Profiling relied on immunoSEQ multiplex PCR, and the TCRdb table lists in-frame clones only, not all of them. The sample lists roughly 330,000 clones, roughly 87% seen once, with roughly 1.2% in the top ten. Sequencing input: PBMCs. These receptors were obtained from a woman aged 25 to 45 in good health and CMV-seropositive.

This clone appeared a single time. The chain recombines TRBV2 with TRBJ1-5; the match to TRBD1 covers 8 bases. J was trimmed by 2 bases and V by 5 bases; bases with no gene match: 5. The CDR3 covers 15 residues. Germline V CDR1 and CDR2: SNHLY, FYNNEI. CDR3 sequence: CASSSQGARNQPQHF. In DNA form, the CDR3 reads TGTGCCAGCAGTTCCCAGGGGGCTCGCAATCAGCCCCAGCATTTT.

The sample holds one count of this clone. The chain couples TRBV19 to TRBJ2-3; no definite D call. Germline CDR1 and CDR2: LNHDA and SQIVND (reference sequence). V was shortened by 6 bases and J by 2 bases, with 6 bases between the two germline ends. The CDR3 runs 12 residues. The DNA for the CDR3 is TGTGCCAGTAGGGGGAACACAGATACGCAGTATTTT. It is translated as CASRGNTDTQYF.

The rearrangement links TRBV18 to TRBJ2-3, with D maybe TRBD1 (6 bases). The CDR3 sequence is 15 residues long. Trimming took off 5 bases at V and 2 bases at J, with 14 bases between the two ends. CDR1 is KGHSH and CDR2 is LQKENI in the germline V gene. Here the CDR3 DNA reads TGTGCCAGCTCATCCACGACAGGTTACACAGATACGCAGTATTTT. Translation: CASSSTTGYTDTQYF.

The chain joins TRBV7-3 to TRBJ2-3; maybe TRBD1 (6 bases). V dropped 5 bases and J dropped 0 bases, with 15 bases sitting between them. The CDR3 covers 16 residues. Germline CDR1 is SGHTA and CDR2 is FQGTGA. In nucleotides, the CDR3 is TGTGCCAGCAGCGCCCAGGGCAGGGGTAGCACAGATACGCAGTATTTT. Translation gives CASSAQGRGSTDTQYF.

The chain combines TRBV5-6 with TRBJ2-7, with 10 bases lining up with TRBD2. The CDR3 has 15 amino acids. V lost 0 bases and J lost 3; bases outside the gene matches: 3. CDR1 is SGHDT, CDR2 YYEEEE, per germline. This CDR3 is CASSLELAGHYEQYF. The CDR3 nucleotides read TGTGCCAGCAGCTTGGAACTAGCGGGGCACTACGAGCAGTACTTC.

The gene calls are TRBV5-4 and TRBJ2-5; TRBD2 might be the D (6 bases). The CDR3 is 14 residues long. V was trimmed by 4 bases and J by 0 bases, leaving 10 bases between them. Germline V gene data show CDR1 as SGHNT and CDR2 as YYREEE (reference sequence). The DNA for the CDR3 is TGTGCCAGCAGCCAGGGACTCGACCAAGAGACCCAGTACTTC. It codes for CASSQGLDQETQYF.

This chain uses TRBV5-6 with TRBJ2-5; 9 nucleotides align to TRBD1. The germline gives CDR1 SGHDT, CDR2 YYEEEE. The CDR3 runs 16 residues. After removal of 3 bases from V and 2 bases from J, the junction contained 8 bases not matched to a gene. DNA for the CDR3: TGTGCCAGCAGCTCAGGACAGGGGCGACGGCAAGAGACCCAGTACTTC. The encoded protein is CASSSGQGRRQETQYF.

The gene calls are TRBV6-1 and TRBJ1-2, with 10 bases aligning to TRBD1. The CDR3 totals 15 residues. The trim removed 6 bases at V and 3 bases at J, leaving 7 bases unmatched. CDR1 is MNHNS and CDR2 is SASEGT in the germline V gene. The CDR3: CASREGQGIYYGYTF. The CDR3, as DNA: TGTGCCAGCAGGGAGGGACAGGGGATTTACTATGGCTACACCTTC.

The chain recombines TRBV5-8 with TRBJ2-5, with 10 bases matching TRBD2. The CDR3 extends over 15 amino acids. The ends lost 1 base at V and 5 bases at J; junction bases unmatched: 5. Looked up from germline, CDR1 is SGHTS and CDR2 is YDEGEE. CDR3 region: CASSLKRGGMETQYF. CDR3 in DNA: TGTGCCAGCAGCTTGAAGCGGGGGGGCATGGAGACCCAGTACTTC.

This sequence joins TRBV19 and TRBJ1-2; TRBD1 aligns across 8 bases. Germline CDR1 is LNHDA and CDR2 is SQIVND (reference sequence). The V and J ends lost 1 base and 8 bases, in that order; junction bases with no gene match: 3. There are 13 residues in the CDR3. Here the CDR3 DNA reads TGTGCCAGTAGTATAGGGACAGGGAACGGCTACACCTTC. The encoded protein is CASSIGTGNGYTF.

CDR3 in DNA: TGTGCCACCCAGGATAACTATGGCTACACCTTC. Translating gives CATQDNYGYTF. V usage is TRBV6-5 and J usage is TRBJ1-2, with D hard to call. Looked up from germline, CDR1 is MNHEY and CDR2 is SVGAGI. V lost 10 bases and J 1 base, leaving 7 bases between the germline ends. This CDR3 has 11 residues.

V and J are TRBV6-5 and TRBJ2-1; the D gene could be TRBD1 or TRBD2 (5 bases each). V shed 7 bases and J shed 8 bases, with 15 bases lying between them. The length of the CDR3 is 13 residues. The germline V gene has CDR1 MNHEY and CDR2 SVGAGI. CDR3 bases: TGTGCCAGCAACGCACCCATGGGGGATGAGCAGTTCTTC. Amino acid sequence: CASNAPMGDEQFF.

The CDR3: CSAARGSTDTQYF. The CDR3 region has the DNA TGCAGCGCTGCTCGGGGCTCGACAGATACGCAGTATTTT. The chain joins TRBV29-1 to TRBJ2-3; D assignment may be TRBD1 or TRBD2 (5 bases each). Deletions cut 7 bases from V and 3 bases from J, with 14 bases between. The CDR3 is 13 amino acids. Germline V CDR1 and CDR2: SQVTM, ANQGSEA.

This sequence joins TRBV6-1 and TRBJ2-3, with 9 bases identical to TRBD2. CDR3 size: 14 residues. The germline CDR1 and CDR2 sequences are MNHNS and SASEGT. The trim removed 6 bases at V and 5 bases at J, leaving 6 bases unmatched. The CDR3 is CASRPGLAEDTQYF. The CDR3 DNA reads TGTGCCAGCAGGCCGGGACTAGCAGAAGATACGCAGTATTTT.

The V call is TRBV6-5, the J call TRBJ2-5; no definite D call. Germline V gene sequence: CDR1 MNHEY, CDR2 SVGAGI. This CDR3 spans 14 amino acids. The V end lost 8 bases, the J end lost 2 bases, and 15 bases lay between the germline ends. The CDR3 DNA is TGTGCCAGCGTCCCGACCGAATCACAAGAGACCCAGTACTTC. Encoded protein: CASVPTESQETQYF.

The rearrangement links TRBV4-3 to TRBJ2-5; D might be TRBD2 (6 bases). The germline V gene has CDR1 LGHNA and CDR2 YSLEER. CDR3 size: 13 residues. The V end lost 4 bases, the J end lost 4 bases, and 10 bases lay between the germline ends. The CDR3 here is CASSRSAGETQYF. In nucleotides, the CDR3 is TGCGCCAGCAGCCGTTCAGCGGGAGAGACCCAGTACTTC.

The chain has TRBV5-1 and TRBJ1-4; D is unclear. CDR3 length: 13 residues. The germline V gene encodes CDR1 SGHRS and CDR2 YFSETQ. V lost 5 bases and J 0 bases, leaving 5 bases between the germline ends. This CDR3 reads CASRSATNEKLFF. In DNA, the CDR3 is TGCGCCAGCAGGTCTGCAACTAATGAAAAACTGTTTTTT.

The chain has TRBV27 and TRBJ1-5, with D tentatively TRBD1 (6 bases). The CDR3 has 14 residues. Trimming took off 3 bases at V and 7 bases at J, with 13 bases between the two ends. Germline CDR1 MNHEY, CDR2 SMNVEV (reference sequence). The CDR3 sequence: CASSFFQGYQPQHF. The DNA for the CDR3 is TGTGCCAGCAGTTTCTTCCAGGGGTACCAGCCCCAGCATTTT.

The genes are TRBV28 and TRBJ2-3; 7 nucleotides align to TRBD2. Looked up from germline, CDR1 is MDHEN and CDR2 is SYDVKM. V was pared by 6 bases and J by 4 bases, with 10 bases of the junction left unmatched. This CDR3 is built from 15 residues. Written as DNA, the CDR3 is TGTGCCAGCAGGACTAGCCAAAAGAGGGCAGATACGCAGTATTTT. Protein product: CASRTSQKRADTQYF.

The V call is TRBV27, the J call TRBJ2-7; no clear D gene. In germline, CDR1 is MNHEY, CDR2 SMNVEV (reference sequence). The V and J ends lost 3 bases and 0 bases respectively, with 6 bases between them. The CDR3 has 13 amino acids. As DNA, the CDR3 is TGTGCCAGCAGTTTCTCTAGCTCCTACGAGCAGTACTTC. Translation: CASSFSSSYEQYF.